A selection of T cell receptor beta chains follows, all from one sample in a study of cytomegalovirus exposure and HLA in healthy donors. Clones were read by immunoSEQ multiplex PCR, and TCRdb kept only the in-frame ones, dropping some. Seen here are roughly 100,000 clones, roughly 80% observed once, and the top ten hold 7.1%. The specimen was PBMCs. These receptors were taken from a man aged 35 to 55 in good health and CMV-seropositive. CDR3s include the opening cysteine and the closing phenylalanine or tryptophan. D genes are given only for firm matches. Size is omitted from some rows. Given values are once, few, many or a class for expanded clones.

j_gene	v_gene	d_gene	abundance	CDR3nt	CDR3aa
TRBJ1-5	TRBV7-8	TRBD1	NA	TGTGCCAGCAGCTCGGGACAGGGCCTCCTCCTCCGCAATCAGCCCCAGCATTTT	CASSSGQGLLLRNQPQHF
TRBJ2-7	TRBV28	TRBD2	NA	TGTGCCAGCAGTTTTAGCGGGAGAGGGGTATACGAGCAGTACTTC	CASSFSGRGVYEQYF
TRBJ1-4	TRBV27	NA	few	TGTGCCAGCAGTTACCTACAGGGAAGCGAAAAACTGTTTTTT	CASSYLQGSEKLFF
TRBJ2-6	TRBV4-1	TRBD2	NA	TGCGCCAGCAGCCAAGGTCTAGCGGGATGGGCTGGGGCCAACGTCCTGACTTTC	CASSQGLAGWAGANVLTF
TRBJ1-2	TRBV29-1	TRBD1	few	TGCAGCGTTCGACAGGGGCTCGAGGGCTATGGCTACACCTTC	CSVRQGLEGYGYTF
TRBJ1-4	TRBV7-2	TRBD1	NA	TGTGCCAGCAGCATACAGGGGGCGGCTGAAAAACTGTTTTTT	CASSIQGAAEKLFF
TRBJ2-7	TRBV6-5	TRBD2	once	TGTGCCAGCAGTTACCTCGCTAGCGGATCCTACGAGCAGTACTTC	CASSYLASGSYEQYF
TRBJ2-1	TRBV7-8	NA	NA	TGTGCCAGCAGCCTGGGACTGTCCACCTTCAATGAGCAGTTCTTC	CASSLGLSTFNEQFF
TRBJ2-1	TRBV6-5	TRBD2	once	TGTGCCAGCAGTTTCGGGGGGGCCGTAAATGAGCAGTTCTTC	CASSFGGAVNEQFF
TRBJ2-4	TRBV28	NA	few	TGTGCCAGTCAACTAGCCAAAAACATTCAGTACTTC	CASQLAKNIQYF
TRBJ1-1	TRBV19	TRBD1	NA	TGTGCCAGTAGTATAACAGGGGGGGGAACTGAAGCTTTCTTT	CASSITGGGTEAFF
TRBJ2-1	TRBV4-2	TRBD2	NA	TGTGCCAGCAGCCAATCTTCTAGCGGGGTGCACAATGAGCAGTTCTTC	CASSQSSSGVHNEQFF
TRBJ2-4	TRBV18	TRBD1	NA	TGTGCCAGCTCACCTATAGGACAGGGACTAGCCAAAAACATTCAGTACTTC	CASSPIGQGLAKNIQYF
TRBJ2-7	TRBV2	TRBD2	once	TGTGCCAGCTTCCGGGAGGGGATCTCCTACGAGCAGTACTTC	CASFREGISYEQYF
TRBJ1-1	TRBV2	NA	NA	TGTGCCAGCGGAATTGGAGGGGCGACTGAAGCTTTCTTT	CASGIGGATEAFF
TRBJ2-1	TRBV27	NA	few	TGTGCCAGCAGTTTATCGAGGAGGGGCTACAATGAGCAGTTCTTC	CASSLSRRGYNEQFF
TRBJ1-2	TRBV19	NA	NA	TGTGCCAGTAGTATAGCCGAGAGAACCCATTATGGCTACACCTTC	CASSIAERTHYGYTF
TRBJ2-2	TRBV2	NA	NA	TGTGCCAGCAGTGTACGGAGAGGTACCGGGGAGCTGTTTTTT	CASSVRRGTGELFF
TRBJ2-3	TRBV7-7	NA	NA	TGTGCTAGCAGCTTACAGGGCGGGGCCCGTAGCACAGATACGCAGTATTTT	CASSLQGGARSTDTQYF
TRBJ1-2	TRBV25-1	NA	NA	TGTGCCAGCAGTCACACGAACTATGGCTACACCTTC	CASSHTNYGYTF
TRBJ2-4	TRBV11-2	NA	NA	TGTGCCAGCAGCCTGATGGGCCTCCTTTCTCTCAAAAACATTCAGTACTTC	CASSLMGLLSLKNIQYF
TRBJ2-3	TRBV5-1	NA	NA	TGCGCCAGCAGCGGGGGCCGACGGGCCGAAATGGCTAGCACAGATACGCAGTATTTT	CASSGGRRAEMASTDTQYF
TRBJ2-6	TRBV27	TRBD1	NA	TGTGCCAGCAGTGTTCGCGGGACAGGGTATGGGGCCAACGTCCTGACTTTC	CASSVRGTGYGANVLTF
TRBJ2-7	TRBV6-5	TRBD2	NA	TGTGCCAGCAGTTACTCCTTCCAGACTAGCGGGAGCGAGCAGTACTTC	CASSYSFQTSGSEQYF
TRBJ2-2	TRBV29-1	TRBD1	NA	TGCAGCGGGGAGACAGGGGTAACCGGGGAGCTGTTTTTT	CSGETGVTGELFF
TRBJ2-3	TRBV15	TRBD1	NA	TGTGCCACCAGCAGAGCCGAAGGGACAGGTGACAGGGGTACGCAGTATTTT	CATSRAEGTGDRGTQYF
TRBJ1-6	TRBV7-6	NA	NA	TGTGCCAGCAGCCCGGAGGGATCCTCACCCCTCCACTTT	CASSPEGSSPLHF
TRBJ2-3	TRBV18	NA	NA	TGTGCCAGCTCACCTCAAGATACGCAGTATTTT	CASSPQDTQYF
TRBJ2-5	TRBV4-1	NA	NA	TGCGCCAGCAGCCAAGCTAGGACTGGGACCCAGTACTTC	CASSQARTGTQYF
TRBJ2-3	TRBV5-1	NA	NA	TGCGCCAGCAGCTTGGGGTCGGGGGGCATCGCAGATACGCAGTATTTT	CASSLGSGGIADTQYF
TRBJ2-7	TRBV19	NA	NA	TGTGCCAGTAGTATGGTAAATACGCAGGCCTACGAGCAGTACTTC	CASSMVNTQAYEQYF
TRBJ1-5	TRBV5-1	TRBD1	NA	TGCGCCAGCAGCTGGGGGACAGGGAATCAGCCCCAGCATTTT	CASSWGTGNQPQHF
TRBJ1-2	TRBV29-1	NA	NA	TGCAGCTCAAGTCGCGGGGGGCCGGGGGGCTACACCTTC	CSSSRGGPGGYTF
TRBJ1-2	TRBV14	NA	NA	TGTGCCAGCAGCCAAGATAAACTTTATGGCTACACCTTC	CASSQDKLYGYTF
TRBJ2-1	TRBV5-1	NA	NA	TGCGCCAGCAGCCGGGAGGCAGGGGGCTGGAATGAGCAGTTCTTC	CASSREAGGWNEQFF
TRBJ2-3	TRBV4-2	NA	NA	TGTGCCAGCAGCCAGACGGATAGCCGGAGCACAGATACGCAGTATTTT	CASSQTDSRSTDTQYF
TRBJ2-5	TRBV4-1	NA	NA	TGCGCCAGCAGCCAAGGGGAAGGACAGGAGACCCAGTACTTC	CASSQGEGQETQYF
TRBJ2-3	TRBV6-4	TRBD1	NA	TGTGCCAGCAGTGACGGGACAGGGGGCAGCACAGATACGCAGTATTTT	CASSDGTGGSTDTQYF
TRBJ2-3	TRBV4-2	TRBD2	NA	TGTGCCAGCAGCCAAGTGACTAGCGGGGGAGGGTTCGATACGCAGTATTTT	CASSQVTSGGGFDTQYF
TRBJ2-7	TRBV18	TRBD1	NA	TGTGCCAGCTCACCTGTGGACAGGGGCGCCTACGAGCAGTACTTC	CASSPVDRGAYEQYF
TRBJ2-1	TRBV4-1	NA	NA	TGCGCCAGCAGCCAACTAGGGGGCTCCTACAATGAGCAGTTCTTC	CASSQLGGSYNEQFF
TRBJ2-1	TRBV6-1	TRBD1	NA	TGTGCCAGCAGTGAAGGATTGGACAGGGGGCAGTTCTTC	CASSEGLDRGQFF
TRBJ1-2	TRBV7-9	TRBD1	NA	TGTGCCAGCAGCTCCGAAGACAGGGCTGGTGGCTACACCTTC	CASSSEDRAGGYTF
TRBJ1-5	TRBV2	TRBD1	NA	TGTGCCAGCACACATCGGGACAGGTTAAGCAATCAGCCCCAGCATTTT	CASTHRDRLSNQPQHF
TRBJ1-6	TRBV21-1	NA	NA	TGTGCCAGCAGCAAAAGAGCTAGCGACCGACAGGGCCCCTCCTATAATTCACCCCTCCACTTT	CASSKRASDRQGPSYNSPLHF
TRBJ2-5	TRBV6-7	TRBD1	NA	TGTGCCAGCAGTTACTCTCGGGACAGGGAAAGGAGAGAGACCCAGTACTTC	CASSYSRDRERRETQYF
TRBJ2-1	TRBV6-5	NA	NA	TGTGCCAGCTCTTTACTCTCCGGTTCCGGGGAGCAGTTCTTC	CASSLLSGSGEQFF
TRBJ1-4	TRBV4-3	NA	NA	TGCGCCAGCAGCCAAGCGGACAGCCCAATTGCAACTAATGAAAAACTGTTTTTT	CASSQADSPIATNEKLFF
TRBJ2-2	TRBV5-4	TRBD1	few	TGTGCCAGCAGCCTGACAGGGGGTGACACCGGGGAGCTGTTTTTT	CASSLTGGDTGELFF
TRBJ2-2	TRBV4-1	NA	NA	TGCGCCAGCAGCCAAGATCCGGCCAGGGTCACCTCGAACACCGGGGAGCTGTTTTTT	CASSQDPARVTSNTGELFF
TRBJ2-1	TRBV7-2	TRBD1	NA	TGTGCCAGCAGCCCGACAGGGATCTCCTACAATGAGCAGTTCTTC	CASSPTGISYNEQFF
TRBJ2-2	TRBV7-2	TRBD2	NA	TGTGCCAGCAGCGTAAGTGGAGCGGGAGCACCCGGGGAGCTGTTTTTT	CASSVSGAGAPGELFF
TRBJ2-7	TRBV28	NA	NA	TGTGCCAGCAGTCCCCCGGGACTCCTTTCATACGAGCAGTACTTC	CASSPPGLLSYEQYF
TRBJ1-6	TRBV28	NA	NA	TGTGCCAGCAGCCCTCCGAGGCTAAATCGACCCCCCGCTGATAATTCACCCCTCCACTTT	CASSPPRLNRPPADNSPLHF
TRBJ2-4	TRBV7-2	TRBD1	NA	TGTGCCAGCGCCGGACAGGGGGCAGTTCAGTACTTC	CASAGQGAVQYF
TRBJ2-4	TRBV2	NA	NA	TGTGCCAGCTTTTTCCCCCGGCCGGGAACAGTCTACCATCTAGCCAAAAACATTCAGTACTTC	CASFFPRPGTVYHLAKNIQYF
TRBJ1-3	TRBV15	NA	NA	TGTGCCACCAGCAGAGGGATACAGGGCAGCTCTGGAAACACCATATATTTT	CATSRGIQGSSGNTIYF
TRBJ2-7	TRBV6-5	TRBD1	NA	TGTGCCAGCAGTTACTCCGGGACAGGGATCGAGCAGTACTTC	CASSYSGTGIEQYF
TRBJ1-1	TRBV28	NA	NA	TGTGCCAGCAGTTCCCTCCTTCGGACTGAAGCTTTCTTT	CASSSLLRTEAFF
TRBJ2-1	TRBV25-1	NA	NA	TGTGCCAGCAGTCCCCAGGGTTTTAGGCAGTTCTTC	CASSPQGFRQFF